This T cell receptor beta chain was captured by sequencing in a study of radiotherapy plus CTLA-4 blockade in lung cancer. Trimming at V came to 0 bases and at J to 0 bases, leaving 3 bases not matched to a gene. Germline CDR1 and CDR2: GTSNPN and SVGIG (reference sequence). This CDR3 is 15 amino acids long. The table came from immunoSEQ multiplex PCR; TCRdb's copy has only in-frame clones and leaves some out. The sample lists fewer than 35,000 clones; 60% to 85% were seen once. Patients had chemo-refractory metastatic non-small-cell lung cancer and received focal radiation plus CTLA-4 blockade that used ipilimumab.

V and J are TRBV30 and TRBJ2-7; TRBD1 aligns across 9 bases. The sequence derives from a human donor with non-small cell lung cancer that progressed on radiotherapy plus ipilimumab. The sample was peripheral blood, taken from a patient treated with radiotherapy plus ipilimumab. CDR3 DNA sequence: TGTGCCTGGAGTGTACAGGGGGCCCTCTCCTACGAGCAGTACTTC. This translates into CAWSVQGALSYEQYF.